What follows are 21 T cell receptor beta chains derived from one specimen sequenced in a study of cytomegalovirus exposure and HLA in healthy donors. The PCR was carried out with 60 Vbeta primers and 13 Jbeta primers. Sequenced by immunoSEQ multiplex PCR; TCRdb stores in-frame clones only, minus some. The table includes about 150,000 clones, 65% to 80% detected once. Source material: PBMCs. The receptors here all came from a woman in her 40s in good health and CMV-seropositive.

The V call is TRBV18, the J call TRBJ1-4, with D uncertain. Germline loops: CDR1 KGHSH, CDR2 LQKENI. The germline V and J ends were trimmed by 5 bases and 5 bases, with 15 bases remaining between them. The length of the CDR3 is 15 residues. In DNA form, the CDR3 reads TGTGCCAGCTCAACGTCCCCCAACTCAAATGAAAAACTGTTTTTT. Protein: CASSTSPNSNEKLFF.

The chain uses TRBV7-2 and TRBJ2-5, with 8 bases identical to TRBD2. Losses at the gene ends were 5 bases for V and 5 bases for J; bases not matched to a gene: 4. The CDR3 loop spans 13 amino acids. CDR1 and CDR2 from the germline V gene are SGHTA and FQGNSA. CDR3 in DNA: TGTGCCAGCAGCGCCACTAGCGGCGAGACCCAGTACTTC. Its protein is CASSATSGETQYF.

The chain combines TRBV5-1 with TRBJ2-5; D is unclear. The better agreement between TRBJ2-7 and the DNA end casts doubt on the J call. Germline lookup yields CDR1 SGHRS and CDR2 YFSETQ. The length of the CDR3 is 14 residues. CDR3 region: CASSLLSPTYEQYF. CDR3 nucleotide sequence: TGCGCCAGCAGCCTCCTTTCGCCCACCTACGAGCAGTACTTC.

This chain links TRBV27 with TRBJ2-7; 10 bases map to TRBD1. V trimming: 6 bases; J trimming: 2 bases; junction bases outside the gene matches: 7. The CDR3 has 15 amino acids. Germline values: CDR1 MNHEY, CDR2 SMNVEV (reference sequence). The CDR3 loop reads CASRQDRGFPYEQYF. The CDR3 nucleotides read TGTGCCAGCAGACAGGACAGGGGGTTTCCCTACGAGCAGTACTTC.

The CDR3 nucleotides are TGTGCCAGCAGTTCTACAGGGAGCTCCTACGAGCAGTACTTC. Translating gives CASSSTGSSYEQYF. The genes are TRBV7-9 and TRBJ2-7, with a possible D match to TRBD1 (6 bases). V was pared by 6 bases and J by 0 bases, with 12 bases between. The germline V gene encodes CDR1 SEHNR and CDR2 FQNEAQ (reference sequence). CDR3 size: 14 residues.

CDR3 bases: TGTGCCAGCAGCTTATCAACTTGGACTAGCGGGGCCTACGAGCAGTACTTC. It specifies CASSLSTWTSGAYEQYF. The chain links TRBV11-2 to TRBJ2-7; 12 bases line up with TRBD2. Germline assignment: CDR1 SGHAT and CDR2 FQNNGV. The CDR3 consists of 17 residues. Losses at the gene ends were 2 bases for V and 2 bases for J; bases not matched to a gene: 7. Complete variable domain (other parts from reference TRBV11-2 and TRBJ2-7): EAGVAQSPRYKIIEKRQSVAFWCNPISGHATLYWYQQILGQGPKLLIQFQNNGVVDDSQLPKDRFSAERLKGVDSTLKIQPAKLEDSAVYLCASSLSTWTSGAYEQYFGPGTRLTVT.

This rearrangement joins TRBV6-5 to TRBJ1-2, with D tentatively TRBD1 (5 bases). V was pared by 5 bases and J by 8 bases, with 12 bases between. The CDR3 is 12 residues long. Germline V gene data show CDR1 as MNHEY and CDR2 as SVGAGI. In DNA, the CDR3 is TGTGCCAGCAGTCAGGGCTCGTTCGGCTACACCTTC. Its protein is CASSQGSFGYTF.

The chain employs TRBV29-1 and TRBJ1-2, with TRBD1 identical over 8 bases. J was trimmed by 8 bases and V by 0 bases; bases with no gene match: 2. Germline V gene lookup returns CDR1 SQVTM and CDR2 ANQGSEA. CDR3 length: 12 residues. CDR3 sequence: CSVEDQGAGYTF. For the CDR3, the DNA is TGCAGCGTTGAAGATCAGGGGGCAGGCTACACCTTC. Complete variable domain (other parts from reference TRBV29-1 and TRBJ1-2): SAVISQKPSRDICQRGTSLTIQCQVDSQVTMMFWYRQQPGQSLTLIATANQGSEATYESGFVIDKFPISRPNLTFSTLTVSNMSPEDSSIYLCSVEDQGAGYTFGSGTRLTVV.

The rearrangement links TRBV20-1 to TRBJ2-3; no clear D. V lost 4 bases to trimming and J lost 4 bases, with 6 bases between them. Per germline, CDR1 DFQATT and CDR2 SNEGSKA (reference sequence). The CDR3 sequence is 11 residues long. The CDR3 coding sequence is TGCAGTGCTACTTTTGCAGATACGCAGTATTTT. Amino acids: CSATFADTQYF.

This clone was observed once. The chain joins TRBV5-1 to TRBJ2-5; TRBD1 might be the D (5 bases). Trimming cost V 3 bases and J 5 bases, with 14 bases left between them. The germline CDR1 and CDR2 sequences are SGHRS and YFSETQ. This CDR3 comprises 14 residues. CDR3 sequence: CASSSLGRYETQYF. CDR3 in DNA: TGCGCCAGCAGCTCACTGGGGCGGTACGAGACCCAGTACTTC.

V and J are TRBV10-2 and TRBJ1-1, with D tentatively TRBD1 (5 bases). CDR3 size: 14 residues. CDR1 is WSHSY, CDR2 SAAADI, per germline. V shed 3 bases and J shed 3 bases, with 11 bases lying between them. The CDR3 DNA follows: TGCGCCAGCAGTGACACAGGTTGGGACACTGAAGCTTTCTTT. This sequence encodes CASSDTGWDTEAFF.

This sequence joins TRBV18 and TRBJ2-7; tentatively, D is TRBD2 (6 bases). V dropped 3 bases and J dropped 3 bases, with 9 bases sitting between them. This CDR3 is 13 amino acids long. CDR1 and CDR2 from the germline V gene are KGHSH and LQKENI. The CDR3 nucleotides are TGTGCCAGCTCACCGACTAGGGGCTACGAGCAGTACTTC. Its translation: CASSPTRGYEQYF. The entire variable domain, with the rest obtained from reference TRBV18 and TRBJ2-7, is as follows: NAGVMQNPRHLVRRRGQEARLRCSPMKGHSHVYWYRQLPEEGLKFMVYLQKENIIDESGMPKERFSAEFPKEGPSILRIQQVVRGDSAAYFCASSPTRGYEQYFGPGTRLTVT.

The V call is TRBV9, the J call TRBJ1-2, with 7 nucleotides matching TRBD1. The CDR3 extends over 15 amino acids. Trimming cost V 2 bases and J 2 bases; bases outside gene matches: 6. CDR1 is SGDLS, CDR2 YYNGEE, per germline. The CDR3 coding sequence is TGTGCCAGCAGCGTCCAAGCAGGGGGGAACTATGGCTACACCTTC. It yields the protein CASSVQAGGNYGYTF.

The chain is built from TRBV9 and TRBJ1-5; 11 bases are a match to TRBD1. V lost 7 bases, J lost 4 bases, and 4 bases stayed unmatched. The CDR3 is 14 residues long. Germline CDR1 and CDR2: SGDLS and YYNGEE. CDR3 region: CASGTGGNNQPQHF. In DNA, the CDR3 is TGTGCCAGCGGGACAGGGGGGAATAATCAGCCCCAGCATTTT.

CDR3 sequence reads: CASSLGSSGGVREQFF. Written as DNA, the CDR3 is TGTGCCAGCAGCTTAGGCAGCTCCGGGGGGGTTCGGGAGCAGTTCTTC. The chain uses TRBV5-8 and TRBJ2-1; 8 nucleotides line up with TRBD2. CDR1 and CDR2 from the germline V gene are SGHTS and YDEGEE. The V and J ends lost 2 bases and 10 bases, in that order; junction bases with no gene match: 14. The CDR3 totals 16 residues. The full variable domain, rest sourced from reference TRBV5-8 and TRBJ2-1, is EAGVTQSPTHLIKTRGQQATLRCSPISGHTSVYWYQQALGLGLQFLLWYDEGEERNRGNFPPRFSGRQFPNYSSELNVNALELEDSALYLCASSLGSSGGVREQFFGPGTRLTVL.

This clone came up once. This sequence joins TRBV11-1 and TRBJ2-1; possible D gene TRBD1, 5 bases. Germline V gives CDR1 SGHAT, CDR2 FQDESV (reference sequence). The CDR3 runs 15 residues. Trimming took 1 base from V and 2 from J, leaving 9 bases between them. DNA of the CDR3: TGTGCCAGCAGCTTAGAGGTGGGGCCCTACAATGAGCAGTTCTTC. The encoded protein is CASSLEVGPYNEQFF. The entire variable domain, with the rest obtained from reference TRBV11-1 and TRBJ2-1, is as follows: EAEVAQSPRYKITEKSQAVAFWCDPISGHATLYWYRQILGQGPELLVQFQDESVVDDSQLPKDRFSAERLKGVDSTLKIQPAELGDSAMYLCASSLEVGPYNEQFFGPGTRLTVL.

The chain recombines TRBV30 with TRBJ1-1; unclear D gene. Deletions cut 5 bases from V and 5 bases from J, with 15 bases between. The CDR3 has 13 residues. The V gene's germline CDR1 is GTSNPN and CDR2 SVGIG (reference sequence). The CDR3 nucleotides are TGTGCCTGGCAAAGACTCAGTGTGACTGAAGCTTTCTTT. This encodes CAWQRLSVTEAFF.

The genes are TRBV10-3 and TRBJ1-1; possible D gene TRBD1, 6 bases. The germline CDR1 and CDR2 sequences are ENHRY and SYGVKD. Trimming stripped 10 bases from V and 5 bases from J, with 17 bases between. The CDR3 loop spans 13 amino acids. Here the CDR3 DNA reads TGTGCCACCCACGGCGGGGGCGCAACTGAAGCTTTCTTT. This codes for CATHGGGATEAFF.

The chain joins TRBV5-6 to TRBJ2-5, with 9 bases that match TRBD1. The tail of the sequence fits TRBJ2-7 better, so the J call may be wrong. The CDR3 is made up of 14 amino acids. Per germline, CDR1 SGHDT and CDR2 YYEEEE. For the CDR3, the DNA is TGTGCCAGCAGCTTCACACAGGGGGCGTACGAGCAGTACTTC. Amino acids: CASSFTQGAYEQYF.

DNA of the CDR3: TGTGCCAGCAGCTTGTATGTCGGGGAGCTGTTTTTT. Its protein product is CASSLYVGELFF. The chain carries TRBV5-4 and TRBJ2-2, with D unclear. The V gene's germline CDR1 is SGHNT and CDR2 YYREEE (reference sequence). Trimming removed 1 base from V and 7 bases from J, with 5 bases in between. This CDR3 comprises 12 residues.

The chain carries TRBV11-1 and TRBJ2-3, with 8 bases identical to TRBD2. V lost 1 base, J lost 2 bases, and 2 bases stayed unmatched. This CDR3 contains 15 residues. CDR1 is SGHAT, CDR2 FQDESV, per germline (reference sequence). The CDR3 reads CASSLDGRATDTQYF. The DNA for the CDR3 is TGTGCCAGCAGCTTAGACGGGAGGGCCACAGATACGCAGTATTTT.